What follows are 19 T cell receptor beta chains derived from one specimen sequenced in a study of beta chain features in type 1 diabetes. Expressed TCRB transcripts were sequenced because the isolated RNA had all been reverse transcribed beforehand. TCRdb keeps only in-frame clones here, not all; method: immunoSEQ multiplex PCR. The table shows 900,000 or so clones, with roughly 15% occurring only once. The sample taken for sequencing was naive CD4+ T cells from blood. Receptors were obtained from a woman younger than 30 in good health.

This chain links TRBV7-3 with TRBJ2-7, with D perhaps matching TRBD2 (5 bases). CDR1 and CDR2 (germline): SGHTA, FQGTGA. The CDR3 runs to 15 residues. Trimming left V 2 bases short and J 0 bases short, with 11 bases between. CDR3 sequence reads: CASSLRAESSYEQYF. In nucleotides, the CDR3 is TGTGCCAGCAGCTTACGAGCGGAGAGCTCCTACGAGCAGTACTTC.

This clone was detected a few times. The chain combines TRBV2 with TRBJ2-7; 7 bases line up with TRBD1. J lost 0 bases, V lost 2 bases, and 4 bases had no gene match. This CDR3 is 15 amino acids long. Germline V CDR1 and CDR2: SNHLY, FYNNEI. CDR3 region: CASSEWDRPSYEQYF. The CDR3 region has the DNA TGTGCCAGCAGTGAATGGGACAGACCCTCCTACGAGCAGTACTTC.

V usage is TRBV28 and J usage is TRBJ1-5; 7 nucleotides align to TRBD1. The CDR3 runs 13 residues. V gave up 8 bases and J gave up 3 bases; unmatched junction bases: 4. Germline CDR1 reads MDHEN; CDR2 reads SYDVKM. The CDR3 protein is CASYRGPNQPQHF. In DNA, the CDR3 is TGTGCCAGCTACAGGGGCCCCAATCAGCCCCAGCATTTT.

This clone showed up just a few times. V is TRBV6-6 and J is TRBJ2-2; D ambiguous. Germline V gene lookup returns CDR1 MNHNY and CDR2 SVGAGI (reference sequence). The V and J ends lost 11 bases and 5 bases respectively, with 9 bases between them. CDR3 size: 11 residues. In DNA, the CDR3 is TGTGCCGGCGGTGGGACCGGGGAGCTGTTTTTT. Its translation: CAGGGTGELFF.

The rearrangement links TRBV6-5 to TRBJ1-1, with TRBD1 identical over 7 bases. Trimming removed 6 bases from V and 12 bases from J; junction bases left unmatched: 7. CDR3 length equals 11 residues. Germline CDR1 reads MNHEY; CDR2 reads SVGAGI. The chain's CDR3 is CASSHRDRTFF. CDR3 nucleotide sequence: TGTGCCAGCAGCCACCGGGACAGAACTTTCTTT.

The J gene is TRBJ1-1, the V gene TRBV6-7; TRBD1 aligns across 7 bases. TRBV6-7 is noted as an ORF with a role that remains uncertain. The CDR3 length is 17 residues. Losses at the gene ends were 2 bases for V and 1 base for J; bases not matched to a gene: 10. Here the CDR3 DNA reads TGTGCCAGCAGTTACGGATCAGGGGGAAAGAGGAACACTGAAGCTTTCTTT. Protein: CASSYGSGGKRNTEAFF.

The CDR3 spells CASSPDRRDEQFF. The CDR3 bases are TGTGCCAGCAGCCCCGATCGACGGGATGAGCAGTTCTTC. The rearrangement uses TRBV7-9 and TRBJ2-1; no reliable D call. From germline, CDR1 is SEHNR and CDR2 FQNEAQ (reference sequence). The CDR3 spans 13 residues. V gave up 5 bases and J gave up 8 bases, with 13 bases separating them.

Only a few counts were recorded for this clone. The gene calls are TRBV6-5 and TRBJ2-5; D possibly corresponds to TRBD1 (6 bases). Trimming took off 0 bases at V and 4 bases at J, with 12 bases between the two ends. This CDR3 spans 15 amino acids. From germline, CDR1 is MNHEY and CDR2 SVGAGI. The CDR3 reads CASSYSNRARETQYF. DNA of the CDR3: TGTGCCAGCAGTTACTCGAACAGGGCCCGAGAGACCCAGTACTTC.

The chain carries TRBV19 and TRBJ2-5; the match to TRBD1 covers 8 bases. Germline CDR1 LNHDA, CDR2 SQIVND (reference sequence). V gave up 3 bases and J gave up 3 bases; unmatched junction bases: 0. The CDR3 is 13 amino acids. The CDR3 nucleotides read TGTGCCAGTAGTATGACAGGGGAAGAGACCCAGTACTTC. This translates into CASSMTGEETQYF. The whole variable domain, filled in from reference TRBV19 and TRBJ2-5, reads DGGITQSPKYLFRKEGQNVTLSCEQNLNHDAMYWYRQDPGQGLRLIYYSQIVNDFQKGDIAEGYSVSREKKESFPLTVTSAQKNPTAFYLCASSMTGEETQYFGPGTRLLVL.

This clone was counted only a few times. The gene calls are TRBV6-6 and TRBJ1-1; D ambiguous. The CDR3 is made up of 12 amino acids. Germline CDR1 MNHNY, CDR2 SVGAGI (reference sequence). Trimming removed 2 bases at V and 3 bases at J, with 4 bases between. Here the CDR3 reads CASSYVDTEAFF. Written as DNA, the CDR3 is TGTGCCAGCAGTTACGTTGACACTGAAGCTTTCTTT.

The V gene is TRBV23-1, the J gene TRBJ2-5; 12 nucleotides match TRBD1. TRBV23-1 is placed among ORFs of uncertain function. This CDR3 has 17 amino acids. With V trimmed by 4 bases and J by 4 bases, 10 bases remained unmatched. The CDR3 DNA sequence: TGCGCCAGCAGTCGCGGGACAGGGGGCGGGCTAGGAGAGACCCAGTACTTC. It yields the protein CASSRGTGGGLGETQYF.

A few counts support this clone. The chain recombines TRBV28 with TRBJ2-7, with D uncertain. Trimming cost V 1 base and J 5 bases, with 6 bases left between them. This CDR3 comprises 12 residues. Germline loops: CDR1 MDHEN, CDR2 SYDVKM. CDR3 residues: CASSLLAHEQYF. The CDR3 region has the DNA TGTGCCAGCAGTTTATTAGCTCACGAGCAGTACTTC.

The V and J genes are TRBV6-6 and TRBJ1-5; D gene uncertain. The CDR3 has 16 residues. V lost 2 bases and J 0 bases, leaving 11 bases between the germline ends. Germline V gene sequence: CDR1 MNHNY, CDR2 SVGAGI (reference sequence). The CDR3 DNA reads as TGTGCCAGCAGTTACGTACAGTCCCATAGCAATCAGCCCCAGCATTTT. Translated: CASSYVQSHSNQPQHF.

The genes are TRBV23-1 and TRBJ2-3; TRBD1 matches 10 bases. TRBV23-1 is identified as an open reading frame with a role that is uncertain. Trimming cost V 2 bases and J 3 bases; bases outside gene matches: 17. The CDR3 is made up of 20 amino acids. In DNA, the CDR3 is TGCGCCAGCAGTCAAGCTGCCCCCCCCGCCGGGACAGGGGAAACAGATACGCAGTATTTT. This gives the protein CASSQAAPPAGTGETDTQYF.

This clone was seen a few times. V gene TRBV20-1 combines with J gene TRBJ2-1; the D gene is possibly TRBD2 (5 bases). The CDR3 is 10 amino acids. The V end was cut by 4 bases, the J end by 11 bases, with 9 bases between. Germline V lookup: CDR1 DFQATT, CDR2 SNEGSKA (reference sequence). The CDR3 region has the DNA TGCAGTGCTATGAGCGGACAGCAGTTCTTC. Its protein is CSAMSGQQFF.

This clone was seen a handful of times. The chain combines TRBV4-2 with TRBJ1-2; TRBD1 agrees at 10 bases. Germline V gene sequence: CDR1 LGHNA, CDR2 YNFKEQ. V gave up 5 bases and J gave up 8 bases; unmatched junction bases: 2. CDR3 length equals 12 residues. DNA of the CDR3: TGTGCCAGCAGCATGACAGGGGGCGGCTACACCTTC. Protein: CASSMTGGGYTF.

The gene calls are TRBV29-1 and TRBJ2-2; D could derive from TRBD1 or TRBD2 (5 bases each). Germline V gene data show CDR1 as SQVTM and CDR2 as ANQGSEA. This CDR3 contains 14 residues. V was clipped by 6 bases and J by 6 bases, with 17 bases between them. This CDR3 reads CSVGVRQTSGELFF. The CDR3 DNA reads TGCAGCGTCGGGGTCCGACAGACGTCCGGGGAGCTGTTTTTT.

The table lists this clone with a few counts. The chain has TRBV6-1 and TRBJ2-7; D not certain. The CDR3 spans 14 residues. V lost 2 bases and J lost 2, with 10 bases in between. Germline V lookup: CDR1 MNHNS, CDR2 SASEGT. The CDR3 nucleotides read TGTGCCAGCAGTGAATTTGGAGTACCCTACGAGCAGTACTTC. This translates into CASSEFGVPYEQYF.

This clone occurred once. This sequence joins TRBV6-1 and TRBJ2-1; D call uncertain. CDR1 is MNHNS, CDR2 SASEGT, per germline. V gave up 2 bases and J gave up 8 bases, with 13 bases separating them. This CDR3 is built from 14 residues. In DNA form, the CDR3 reads TGTGCCAGCAGTGAAAGAGGTGGGTTCGATGAGCAGTTCTTC. Translated: CASSERGGFDEQFF.